In this sample, the clone carrying this T cell receptor beta chain turned up a few times. Its antigen is undetermined. Patients who underwent sequencing had shown CD8+CD57+ cell expansion by flow cytometry. Patients had undergone no therapy by the time their blood was sampled. The CDR3 runs 14 residues. Trimming pared 5 bases from V and 5 bases from J, leaving 13 bases between. Germline values: CDR1 SNHLY, CDR2 FYNNEI. The entry originates in a study of CD8+CD57+ T cells in acquired aplastic anemia. Across the whole study: Mean DNA quantity obtained from sorted CD4+ and CD8+ cells was about 3.2 ug. Study conclusions and caveats: No significant difference in CD8+ Simpson's diversity was found between patients and controls. Roughly 30 CD8+ CDR3 sequences occurred in both the patients and the controls.

Genomic DNA acted as the template from which TCR beta VDJ combination and CDR3 sequence profiling were carried out. TCRdb itself ran the reads through MiXCR, one entry per CDR3 protein. The sample consists of roughly 100,000 distinct CDR3 sequences, around 62% of them appearing once. The source is a human donor with aplastic anemia. The chain is built from TRBV2 and TRBJ2-1, with a tentative D call TRBD1 (6 bases). The specimen was sorted CD4+, CD8+, or CD8+CD57+ T cells (not recorded which) from PBMCs. The CDR3 loop reads CASSSIGQNNEQFF. The DNA for the CDR3 is TGTGCCAGCAGTTCCATAGGACAGAACAATGAGCAGTTCTTC. Filled out from reference TRBV2 and TRBJ2-1, the complete variable domain reads EPEVTQTPSHQVTQMGQEVILRCVPISNHLYFYWYRQILGQKVEFLVSFYNNEISEKSEIFDDQFSVERPDGSNFTLKIRSTKLEDSAMYFCASSSIGQNNEQFFGPGTRLTVL.